The source of this T cell receptor beta chain is a study of blood T cell repertoires in COVID-19. Background on the study: Material from acute and convalescent COVID-19 was sourced from the United States, Italy and Spain.

Sequenced by immunoSEQ multiplex PCR; TCRdb stores in-frame clones only, minus some. The data show under 60,000 clones, 83% seen once. The CDR3 loop spans 17 amino acids. Germline V CDR1 and CDR2: SQVTM, ANQGSEA. Trimming removed 5 bases from V and 3 bases from J; junction bases left unmatched: 16. Sequenced input: peripheral blood. The chain joins TRBV29-1 to TRBJ1-1, with TRBD1 identical over 9 bases. The origin of this receptor is a human donor in a cohort sampled during active COVID-19. The CDR3, as DNA: TGCAGCGTTAGACTGCCGACAGGGGGTTTTTCAGACACTGAAGCTTTCTTT. Its protein is CSVRLPTGGFSDTEAFF.